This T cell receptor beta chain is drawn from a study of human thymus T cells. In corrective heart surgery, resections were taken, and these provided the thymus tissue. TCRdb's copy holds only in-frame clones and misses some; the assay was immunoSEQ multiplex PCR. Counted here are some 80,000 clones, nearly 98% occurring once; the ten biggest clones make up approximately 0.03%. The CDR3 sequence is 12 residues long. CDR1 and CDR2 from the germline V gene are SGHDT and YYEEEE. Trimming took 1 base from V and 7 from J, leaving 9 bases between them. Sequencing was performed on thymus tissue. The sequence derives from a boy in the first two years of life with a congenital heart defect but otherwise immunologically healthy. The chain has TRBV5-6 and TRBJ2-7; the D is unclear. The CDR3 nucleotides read TGTGCCAGCAGCTTGCCTGGAAGGGAGCAGTACTTC. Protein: CASSLPGREQYF.